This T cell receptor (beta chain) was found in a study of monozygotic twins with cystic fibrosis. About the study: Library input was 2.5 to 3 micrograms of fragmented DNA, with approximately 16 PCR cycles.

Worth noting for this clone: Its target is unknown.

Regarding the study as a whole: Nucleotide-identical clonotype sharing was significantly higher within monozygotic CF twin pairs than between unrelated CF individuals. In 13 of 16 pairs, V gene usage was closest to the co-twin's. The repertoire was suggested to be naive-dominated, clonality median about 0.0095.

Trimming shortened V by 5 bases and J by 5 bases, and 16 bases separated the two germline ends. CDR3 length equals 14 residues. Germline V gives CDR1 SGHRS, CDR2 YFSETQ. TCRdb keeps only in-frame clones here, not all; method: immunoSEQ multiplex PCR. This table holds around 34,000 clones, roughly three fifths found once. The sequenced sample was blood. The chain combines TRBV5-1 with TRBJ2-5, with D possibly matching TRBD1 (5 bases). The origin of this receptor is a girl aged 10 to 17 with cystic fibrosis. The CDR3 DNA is TGCGCCAGCAGTCCGTTCGGTGGGGCTGAGACCCAGTACTTC. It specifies CASSPFGGAETQYF.